The 30 T cell receptor beta chains below come from one sample, sequenced in a study of T cell repertoires in cytomegalovirus infection. These receptors have no identified antigens. TCRdb re-derived calls from the reads in MiXCR, one entry per CDR3 protein. The sample records approximately 910,000 distinct CDR3 sequences, approximately 32% being singletons. The sample was cultured CD8+ T cells from PBMCs, taken from culture after CMV antigen stimulation. Receptor source: a human donor in good health (CMV status not recorded). Some clones in this sample may be carry-over from other donors' samples.

This clonotype showed up just a few times. The J gene is TRBJ2-1, the V gene TRBV27; a weak D match, TRBD1 (5 bases). Trimming took 3 bases from V and 4 from J, leaving 13 bases between them. This CDR3 region has 15 residues. CDR1 and CDR2 (germline): MNHEY, SMNVEV (reference sequence). CDR3 DNA: TGTGCCAGCAGTTTTGGCAGGGCGGCATACAATGAGCAGTTCTTC. This sequence encodes CASSFGRAAYNEQFF.

The gene calls are TRBV12-3 or TRBV12-4 and TRBJ2-7; 10 bases agree with TRBD2. The trim removed 5 bases at V and 0 bases at J, leaving 7 bases unmatched. The CDR3 sequence is 16 residues long. CDR3 DNA sequence: TGTGCCAGCAGTGGTCCTTCTAGCGGGGGCTCCTACGAGCAGTACTTC. Translated, it gives CASSGPSSGGSYEQYF.

The rearrangement joins TRBV27 to TRBJ1-1; TRBD1 matches 8 bases. The J segment lost 0 bases and the V segment lost 10 bases, leaving 4 bases of the junction unmatched. In germline, CDR1 is MNHEY, CDR2 SMNVEV (reference sequence). CDR3 length equals 13 residues. DNA of the CDR3: TGTGCCACCAGGGGGCTAGTGAACACTGAAGCTTTCTTT. This sequence encodes CATRGLVNTEAFF.

This clonotype was observed a handful of times. The chain links TRBV12-3 or TRBV12-4 to TRBJ2-6, with TRBD1 as a possible D gene (5 bases). V lost 6 bases and J 5 bases, leaving 11 bases between the germline ends. This CDR3 comprises 14 residues. The CDR3 nucleotides read TGTGCCAGCAGCAAAGACAGTAGGGCCAACGTCCTGACTTTC. Translated: CASSKDSRANVLTF.

In this sample, this clonotype turned up a few times. V is TRBV9 and J is TRBJ2-2; 8 nucleotides align to TRBD1. J gave up 1 base and V 6 bases, and 8 bases lay outside the gene matches. CDR3 length: 16 amino acids. Germline V lookup: CDR1 SGDLS, CDR2 YYNGEE. The CDR3 coding sequence is TGTGCCAGCACCCCAGGGGGCTATTTGAACACCGGGGAGCTGTTTTTT. Protein: CASTPGGYLNTGELFF. Supplemented by reference TRBV9 and TRBJ2-2, the full variable domain reads DSGVTQTPKHLITATGQRVTLRCSPRSGDLSVYWYQQSLDQGLQFLIQYYNGEERAKGNILERFSAQQFPDLHSELNLSSLELGDSALYFCASTPGGYLNTGELFFGEGSRLTVL.

The V gene is TRBV6-2 or TRBV6-3, the J gene TRBJ2-7; D may match TRBD1 or TRBD2 (5 bases each). The germline gives CDR1 MNHEY, CDR2 SVGEGT. This CDR3 has 16 amino acids. V was shortened by 0 bases and J by 2 bases, with 14 bases between the two germline ends. The CDR3 bases are TGTGCCAGCAGTTACTCTCAGGGAGTGAACGCCTACGAGCAGTACGTC. Translating it yields CASSYSQGVNAYEQYV.

This clonotype was observed many times. This chain connects TRBV20-1 to TRBJ2-7; D is possibly TRBD2 (5 bases). Per the germline V gene, CDR1 is DFQATT and CDR2 is SNEGSKA (reference sequence). The CDR3 is 14 amino acids. Deletions cut 2 bases from V and 0 bases from J, with 11 bases between. CDR3 sequence: CSARTGISSYEQYV. Written as DNA, the CDR3 is TGCAGTGCTAGAACCGGGATTAGCTCCTACGAGCAGTACGTC.

This clonotype was found a few times. The chain combines TRBV12-3 or TRBV12-4 with TRBJ2-1; tentatively, D is TRBD1 (6 bases). The length of the CDR3 is 15 residues. Trimming removed 3 bases at V and 4 bases at J, with 13 bases between. The CDR3 is CASSFVGRGYNEQFF. The CDR3 bases are TGTGCCAGCAGTTTCGTGGGCAGGGGATACAATGAGCAGTTCTTC.

J is TRBJ1-2 and V is TRBV27, with 11 bases lining up with TRBD1. CDR1 and CDR2 (germline): MNHEY, SMNVEV (reference sequence). The J segment lost 4 bases and the V segment lost 4 bases, leaving 11 bases of the junction unmatched. This CDR3 spans 17 amino acids. CDR3 sequence: CASSSRTGGFVRYGYTF. CDR3 DNA sequence: TGTGCCAGCAGTTCCAGGACAGGGGGCTTCGTTCGCTATGGCTACACCTTC.

Ten or more counts support this clonotype. CDR3 coding DNA: TGTGCCAGCAGCTTAATTGGACAAGCCTACGAGCAGTACGTC. Translated: CASSLIGQAYEQYV. The chain links TRBV7-2 to TRBJ2-7; tentatively, D is TRBD1 (5 bases). This CDR3 is 14 amino acids long. Trimming left V 2 bases short and J 2 bases short, with 10 bases between. Germline CDR1 SGHTA, CDR2 FQGNSA.

The rearrangement joins TRBV24-1 to TRBJ1-1; TRBD1 agrees at 7 bases. The CDR3 contains 14 residues. The V gene's germline CDR1 is KGHDR and CDR2 SFDVKD. V lost 7 bases and J lost 3; bases outside the gene matches: 7. This CDR3 reads CATRTGALDTEAFF. In DNA form, the CDR3 reads TGTGCCACCAGAACAGGGGCTCTGGACACTGAAGCTTTCTTT.

This clonotype was detected only a few times. This chain uses TRBV6-1 with TRBJ1-1; a possible D gene is TRBD1 (6 bases). The CDR3 loop spans 13 amino acids. The germline CDR1 and CDR2 sequences are MNHNS and SASEGT. The V gene lost 4 bases and the J gene lost 8 bases, with 14 bases spanning the gap. Written as DNA, the CDR3 is TGTGCCAGCAGTGGGGGGGGGGCGACCGAAGCTTTCTTT. Protein: CASSGGGATEAFF.

This clonotype showed up just a few times. The rearrangement joins TRBV20-1 to TRBJ2-1; 7 bases are a match to TRBD1. CDR3 length equals 14 residues. Losses at the gene ends were 3 bases for V and 0 bases for J; bases not matched to a gene: 2. From germline, CDR1 is DFQATT and CDR2 SNEGSKA (reference sequence). The CDR3 DNA follows: TGCAGTGCTAGCTGGGACAGCTCCTACAATGAGCAGTTCTTC. Protein: CSASWDSSYNEQFF.

This clonotype was seen at least ten times. V gene TRBV7-2 combines with J gene TRBJ1-1; perhaps TRBD1 as D (6 bases). The CDR3 is 14 amino acids. Germline CDR1 SGHTA, CDR2 FQGNSA. V was cut by 3 bases and J by 4 bases, with 12 bases left in between. The CDR3 loop reads CASSFYGGITEAFF. CDR3 sequence (DNA): TGTGCCAGCAGCTTTTACGGGGGCATCACTGAAGCTTTCTTT.

This chain links TRBV24-1 with TRBJ2-1; the match to TRBD1 covers 8 bases. Germline CDR1 and CDR2: KGHDR and SFDVKD. This CDR3 comprises 14 residues. J lost 7 bases, V lost 5 bases, and 6 bases had no gene match. The CDR3 bases are TGTGCCACCAGTGTGGGCAGGGGGCGGAATGAGCAGTTCTTC. This sequence encodes CATSVGRGRNEQFF.

This clonotype was seen only a few times. V is TRBV7-9 and J is TRBJ2-5, with 8 bases aligning to TRBD1. Looked up from germline, CDR1 is SEHNR and CDR2 is FQNEAQ (reference sequence). With V trimmed by 2 bases and J by 1 base, 0 bases remained unmatched. CDR3 length: 14 residues. The CDR3 DNA reads TGTGCCAGCAGCTTACAGGGGGCCCAAGAGACCCAGTACTTC. Amino acids: CASSLQGAQETQYF.

The chain joins TRBV24-1 to TRBJ2-2; tentatively, D is TRBD1 (5 bases). From germline, CDR1 is KGHDR and CDR2 SFDVKD. The CDR3 consists of 13 residues. V lost 3 bases to trimming and J lost 9 bases, with 10 bases between them. The DNA of the CDR3 is TGTGCCACCAGTGATCCAGGGTCCCGGGAGCTGTTTTTT. It yields the protein CATSDPGSRELFF.

This clonotype was seen ten or more times. The chain recombines TRBV7-8 with TRBJ2-2; D is ambiguous. CDR3 length: 11 residues. Germline CDR1 is SGHVS and CDR2 is FQNEAQ. With 8 bases removed from V and 6 bases from J, the gap between germline ends came to 7 bases. The CDR3 DNA follows: TGTGCCAGCTCCCGCCCCGGGGAGCTGTTTTTT. Its protein product is CASSRPGELFF.

The rearrangement links TRBV6-1 to TRBJ1-4; a possible D gene is TRBD1 (5 bases). This CDR3 is built from 13 residues. Germline V gene sequence: CDR1 MNHNS, CDR2 SASEGT. V lost 5 bases and J lost 8, with 12 bases in between. Written as DNA, the CDR3 is TGTGCCAGCAGTTCGAGGGGCGGAGAAAAACTGTTTTTT. Protein: CASSSRGGEKLFF.

This clonotype was detected only a few times. The CDR3, as DNA: TGTGCCATCAGTGGACCCGAAGGACAGGGAGGGGGTTACGAGCAGTACGTC. Protein sequence: CAISGPEGQGGGYEQYV. V and J are TRBV10-3 and TRBJ2-7; possible D gene TRBD1, 8 bases. CDR3 size: 17 residues. Per the germline V gene, CDR1 is ENHRY and CDR2 is SYGVKD. V was pared by 4 bases and J by 4 bases, with 23 bases between.

This clonotype was detected ten times or more. This chain connects TRBV5-7 to TRBJ1-2; a possible D gene is TRBD1 (5 bases). TRBV5-7 is filed as an ORF, its function uncertain. The CDR3 sequence is 18 residues long. V was cut by 1 base and J by 5 bases, with 24 bases left in between. CDR3 in amino acids: CASSLFQGKGRSPYGYTF. CDR3 nucleotides: TGTGCCAGCAGCTTGTTTCAGGGTAAAGGGAGGTCCCCATATGGCTACACCTTC.

Only a few counts were recorded for this clonotype. The V call is TRBV27, the J call TRBJ1-4; 8 bases align to TRBD1. CDR1 MNHEY and CDR2 SMNVEV come from the germline V gene (reference sequence). This CDR3 is 14 amino acids long. V was pared by 6 bases and J by 8 bases, with 8 bases of the junction left unmatched. The CDR3 here is CASSRGQGGEKLFF. The CDR3 nucleotides are TGTGCCAGCAGCCGTGGACAGGGAGGCGAAAAACTGTTTTTT.

The table lists this clonotype with a few counts. A read error may produce the germline difference seen at one junction end. The genes are TRBV2 and TRBJ1-5; 7 positions match TRBD1. CDR3 length: 15 residues. CDR1 and CDR2 (germline): SNHLY, FYNNEI. The CDR3 loop reads CASSSGTEIWQGVDF. The CDR3 bases are TGTGCCAGCAGTTCCGGGACAGAGATCTGGCAAGGCGTGGATTTT.

The V and J genes are TRBV5-4 and TRBJ2-2; D might be TRBD1 (6 bases). V lost 7 bases and J 4 bases, leaving 8 bases between the germline ends. The CDR3 is 12 amino acids. The V gene's germline CDR1 is SGHNT and CDR2 YYREEE (reference sequence). The CDR3 DNA reads as TGTGCCAGCCAGGGGTTCACCGGGGAGCTGTTTTTT. It yields the protein CASQGFTGELFF.

V is TRBV4-1 and J is TRBJ2-1; the match to TRBD2 covers 13 bases. V lost 1 base, J lost 3 bases, and 9 bases stayed unmatched. CDR1 is MGHRA and CDR2 is YSYEKL in the germline V gene. The CDR3 is 19 residues long. Written as DNA, the CDR3 is TGCGCCAGCAGCCAAGCCTACGCGGGGACTAGCGGGGTCTACAATGAGCAGTTCTTC. Translating it yields CASSQAYAGTSGVYNEQFF.

The chain has TRBV12-3 or TRBV12-4 and TRBJ2-3; 11 nucleotides align to TRBD2. The CDR3 has 15 amino acids. J gave up 7 bases and V 2 bases, and 5 bases lay outside the gene matches. CDR3 residues: CASSLSSGGVYTQYF. In DNA, the CDR3 is TGTGCCAGCAGTTTAAGTAGCGGGGGGGTTTATACGCAGTATTTT.

Note on this clonotype: Just one base apart from a much larger clone, this may be a read error. The rearrangement links TRBV7-8 to TRBJ1-2; D is perhaps TRBD1 (6 bases). The CDR3 consists of 15 residues. Per the germline V gene, CDR1 is SGHVS and CDR2 is FQNEAQ. This CDR3 reads CASSLVLDSYYDYTF. CDR3 bases: TGTGCCAGCAGCTTAGTATTGGACAGTTACTATGACTACACCTTC.

The chain is built from TRBV6-1 and TRBJ2-1, with D unresolved. This CDR3 comprises 12 residues. V was trimmed by 7 bases and J by 5 bases, leaving 9 bases between them. Germline values: CDR1 MNHNS, CDR2 SASEGT. The CDR3 here is CASNGQDNEQFF. The CDR3, as DNA: TGTGCCAGCAACGGGCAGGACAATGAGCAGTTCTTC.

The chain carries TRBV20-1 and TRBJ2-5; weak D call: TRBD2 (6 bases). CDR3 length equals 13 residues. V gave up 6 bases and J gave up 3 bases, with 14 bases separating them. Germline CDR1 DFQATT, CDR2 SNEGSKA (reference sequence). CDR3 sequence (DNA): TGCAGTGCCTCCCCTAGCGTAGAAGAGACCCAGTACTTC. Translating it yields CSASPSVEETQYF.

This clonotype was picked up a small number of times. The rearrangement links TRBV12-3 or TRBV12-4 to TRBJ2-3, with TRBD2 matching 9 bases. The CDR3 totals 18 residues. J was trimmed by 4 bases and V by 4 bases; bases with no gene match: 15. The CDR3 DNA is TGTGCCAGCAGTTCCCAGGGTTTAAGCGGGGGGTGGGCAGATACGCAGTATTTT. Protein sequence: CASSSQGLSGGWADTQYF.